This T cell receptor (beta chain) was observed in a study of blood T cell repertoires in COVID-19. Study-wide context: Some COVID-19 samples were acute and others convalescent; all came from the United States, Italy and Spain. PBMCs, B-cell-depleted T cells, or T cells provided the cDNA or gDNA that made up the material.

V was trimmed by 7 bases and J by 3 bases, leaving 13 bases between them. This CDR3 is built from 14 residues. Germline V gene data show CDR1 as MDHEN and CDR2 as SYDVKM. As processed by the authors: Researchers report that nucleated cell counts were estimated from reference gene primer amplification. Clones were sequenced by immunoSEQ multiplex PCR, and TCRdb holds only the in-frame ones, with some missing. V and J calls and clone size are as listed in that table; D and trimming were resolved from the DNA. The data show under 200,000 clones, approximately 87% seen once. The TCR sequence derives from a man aged 18 to 35 with active or convalescent COVID-19. The sequencing input was peripheral blood. The rearrangement joins TRBV28 to TRBJ1-5; possibly TRBD1 for D (5 bases). This CDR3 is CASNPQGSNQPQHF. The CDR3 DNA reads as TGTGCCAGCAACCCTCAGGGATCCAATCAGCCCCAGCATTTT.